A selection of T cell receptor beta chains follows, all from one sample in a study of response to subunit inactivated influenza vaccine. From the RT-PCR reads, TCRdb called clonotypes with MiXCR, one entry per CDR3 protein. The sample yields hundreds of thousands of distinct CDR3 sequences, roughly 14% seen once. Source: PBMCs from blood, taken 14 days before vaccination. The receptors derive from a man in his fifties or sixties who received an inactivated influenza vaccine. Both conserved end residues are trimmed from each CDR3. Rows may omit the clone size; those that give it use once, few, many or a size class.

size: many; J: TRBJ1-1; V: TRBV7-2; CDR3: ASTPDRLSGTEAF
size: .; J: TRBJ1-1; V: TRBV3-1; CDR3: ASTPGAMNTEAF
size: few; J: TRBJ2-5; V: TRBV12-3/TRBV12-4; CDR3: ASSPRDRGETQY
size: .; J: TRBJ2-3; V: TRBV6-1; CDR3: ASRGTSSTDTQY
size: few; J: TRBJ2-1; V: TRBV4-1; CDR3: ASSQDLAGFGYNEQF
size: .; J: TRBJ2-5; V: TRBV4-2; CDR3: ASSQVGGGPRETQY
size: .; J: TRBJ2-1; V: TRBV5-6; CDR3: ASSHLKGGYEQF
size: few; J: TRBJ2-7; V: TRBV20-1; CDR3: SASKYYEQY
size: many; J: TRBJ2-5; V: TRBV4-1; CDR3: ASSQDLTNQETQY
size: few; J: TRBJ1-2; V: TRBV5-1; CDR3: ASSPGPGLANYGYT
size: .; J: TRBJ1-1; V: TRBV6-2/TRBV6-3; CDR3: ASSWASNLNTEAF
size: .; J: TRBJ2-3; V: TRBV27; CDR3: ASSPTGTGRWSQY
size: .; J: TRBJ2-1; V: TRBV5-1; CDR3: ASSPTSGPYNEQF
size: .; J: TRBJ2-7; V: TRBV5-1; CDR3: ASSFDGAYEQY
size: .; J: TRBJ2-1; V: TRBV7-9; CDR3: ASSLPGLAGENEQF
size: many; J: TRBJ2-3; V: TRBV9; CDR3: ASSGYSGSSTDTQY
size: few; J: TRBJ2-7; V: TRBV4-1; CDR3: ASSHRAGYEQY
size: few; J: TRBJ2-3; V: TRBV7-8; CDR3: ASSLGGGGNTDTQY
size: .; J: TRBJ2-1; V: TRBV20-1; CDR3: SAQRGRPGNEQF
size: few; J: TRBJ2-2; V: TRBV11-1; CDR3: ASSTSRLAGANTGELF
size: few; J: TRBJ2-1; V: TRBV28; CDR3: ASSRTGTSILDEQF
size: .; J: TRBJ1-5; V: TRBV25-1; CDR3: ASSVDSINQPQH
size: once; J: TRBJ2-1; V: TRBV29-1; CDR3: SVEARRGTSGRPLNYSEQF
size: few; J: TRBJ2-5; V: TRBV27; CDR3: ASSMQGRKETQY
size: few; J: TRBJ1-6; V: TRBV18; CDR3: ASSPGGSDSPLH
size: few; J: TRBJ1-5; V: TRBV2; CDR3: ASSADSLPNQPQH
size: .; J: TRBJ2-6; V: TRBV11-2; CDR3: ASSLFVEDYSGANVLT
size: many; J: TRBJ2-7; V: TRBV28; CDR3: ASRTGTSGRASYEQY
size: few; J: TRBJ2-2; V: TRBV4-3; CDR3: ASSQPGGTGELF
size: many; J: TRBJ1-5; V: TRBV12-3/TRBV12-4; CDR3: ASSLGEDQPQH
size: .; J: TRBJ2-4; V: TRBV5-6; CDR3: ASSLETGGPNKNIQY
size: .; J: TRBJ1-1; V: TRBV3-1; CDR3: ASSHFGQQNTEAF
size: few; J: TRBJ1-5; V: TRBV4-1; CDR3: ASSQTGQGDNQPQH
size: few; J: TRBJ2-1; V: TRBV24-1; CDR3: ATSHGPEAPYNEQF
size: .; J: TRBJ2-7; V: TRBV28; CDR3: ASRTGRRSVYEQY
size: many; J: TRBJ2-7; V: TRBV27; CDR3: ASSHPKTGSDEQY
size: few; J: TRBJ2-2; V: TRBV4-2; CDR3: ASSQDRGRANTGELF